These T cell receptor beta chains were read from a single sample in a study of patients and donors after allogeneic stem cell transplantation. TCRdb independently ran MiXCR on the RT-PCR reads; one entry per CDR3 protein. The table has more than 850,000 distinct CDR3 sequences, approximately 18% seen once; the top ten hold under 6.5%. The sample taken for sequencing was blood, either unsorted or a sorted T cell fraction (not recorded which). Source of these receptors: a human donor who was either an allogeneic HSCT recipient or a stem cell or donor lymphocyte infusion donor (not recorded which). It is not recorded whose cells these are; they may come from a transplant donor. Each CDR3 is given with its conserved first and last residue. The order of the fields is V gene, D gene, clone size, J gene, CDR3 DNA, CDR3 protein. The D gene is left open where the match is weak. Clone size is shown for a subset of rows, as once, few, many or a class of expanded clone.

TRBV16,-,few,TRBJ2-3,TGTGCCAGCAGCCAATGGCAGGACACAGATACGCAGTATTTT,CASSQWQDTDTQYF
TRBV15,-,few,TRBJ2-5,TGTGCCACCAGCCCACAGACTATGGAGACCCAGTACTTC,CATSPQTMETQYF
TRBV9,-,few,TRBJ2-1,TGTGCCAGCAGCGTAGCTAGGGGGGGTGAGCAGTTCTTC,CASSVARGGEQFF
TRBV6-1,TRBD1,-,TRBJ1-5,TGTGCCAGCAGCGTGGACAGGTCGTATAACAATCAGCCCCAGCATTTT,CASSVDRSYNNQPQHF
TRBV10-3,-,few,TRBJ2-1,TGTGCCATCAGGGCCGTCGGTTACAATGAGCAGTTCTTC,CAIRAVGYNEQFF
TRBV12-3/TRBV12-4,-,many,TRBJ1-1,TGTGCCAGCAGTTTAATGGTCGGGGGAGGAAACACTGAAGCTTTCTTT,CASSLMVGGGNTEAFF
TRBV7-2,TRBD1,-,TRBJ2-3,TGTGCCAGCAGCTCCACCGGGACAGGGGGCCCCACAGATACGCAGTATTTT,CASSSTGTGGPTDTQYF
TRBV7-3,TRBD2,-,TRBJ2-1,TGTGCCAGCAGCTTATTCGGACTAGGAGGATGGTTCTTC,CASSLFGLGGWFF
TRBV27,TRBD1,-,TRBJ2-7,TGTGCCAGCAGTTCTCAGAGAAGGGACAGAAGATACGAGCAGTACTTC,CASSSQRRDRRYEQYF
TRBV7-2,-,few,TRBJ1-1,TGTGCCAGCAGCTTAGGCGGTGACATGAACACTGAAGCTTTCTTT,CASSLGGDMNTEAFF
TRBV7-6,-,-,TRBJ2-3,TGTGCCAGCAGCTTAGCGCGTGACGATCGCACAGATACGCAGTATTTT,CASSLARDDRTDTQYF
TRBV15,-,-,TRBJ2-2,TGTGCCACCAGCAGGGACGCGAGGAACACCGGGGAGCTGTTTTTT,CATSRDARNTGELFF
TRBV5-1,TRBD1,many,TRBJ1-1,TGCGCCAGCAGCTTAACCGGACAGGTGAACACTGAAGCTTTCTTT,CASSLTGQVNTEAFF
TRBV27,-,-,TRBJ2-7,TGTGCCAGCAGTTTACAACCGGGCGGAACCTACGAGCAGTACTTC,CASSLQPGGTYEQYF
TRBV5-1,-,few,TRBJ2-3,TGCGCCAGCAGCTTGGAAGGGGCCCGTGGCACAGATACGCAGTATTTT,CASSLEGARGTDTQYF
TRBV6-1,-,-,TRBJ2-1,TGTGCCAGCAATTCCCGCTCGTTTTTCAATGAGCAGTTCTTC,CASNSRSFFNEQFF
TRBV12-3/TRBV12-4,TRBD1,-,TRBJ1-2,TGTGCCAGCAGTTTGGACAGGAGAGGCTACACCTTC,CASSLDRRGYTF
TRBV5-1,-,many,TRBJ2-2,TGTGCCAGCAGCTTTGGGGGAACCGGGGAGCTGTTTTTT,CASSFGGTGELFF
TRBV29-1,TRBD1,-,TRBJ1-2,TGCAGCGTAAGGGGGCGTTATGGCTACACCTTC,CSVRGRYGYTF
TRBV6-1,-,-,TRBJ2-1,TGTGCCAGCAGTGAAGGTCCGGGTGAGCAGTTCTTC,CASSEGPGEQFF
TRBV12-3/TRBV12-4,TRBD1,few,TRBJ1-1,TGTGCCAGCAGCGAACGGGACAGATCGACTGAAGCTTTCTTT,CASSERDRSTEAFF
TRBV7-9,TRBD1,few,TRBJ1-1,TGTGCCAGCAGCCCCCGGACAGGGTGGGACACTGAAGCTTTCTTT,CASSPRTGWDTEAFF
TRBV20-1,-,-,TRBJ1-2,TGCAGTGCTACCCTCGGAGGCTATGGCTACACCTTC,CSATLGGYGYTF
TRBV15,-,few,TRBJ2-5,TGTGCCACCAGCAGAGGCGGGACCAAAAAAGAGACCCAGTACTTC,CATSRGGTKKETQYF
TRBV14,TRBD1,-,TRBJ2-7,TGTGCCAGCAGCGAAAGCGCAGGGGGCTCCTACGAGCAGTACTTC,CASSESAGGSYEQYF
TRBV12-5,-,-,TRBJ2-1,TGTGCTAGTGGTTTGACCGGGACGGCTAGCTCCTACAATGAGCAGTTCTTC,CASGLTGTASSYNEQFF
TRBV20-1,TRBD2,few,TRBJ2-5,TGCAGTGCCCCGGGGGGGGCAGAGACCCAGTACTTC,CSAPGGAETQYF
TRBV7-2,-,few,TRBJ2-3,TGTGCCAGCAGCTTAGATGTGGGCACAGATACGCAGTATTTT,CASSLDVGTDTQYF
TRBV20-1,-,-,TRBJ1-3,TGCAGTGCTAGTCCGCCTGGAAACACCATATATTTT,CSASPPGNTIYF
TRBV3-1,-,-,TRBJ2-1,TGTGCCATTTCCCCATCATCCAGGGCCTACAATGAGCAGTTCTTC,CAISPSSRAYNEQFF
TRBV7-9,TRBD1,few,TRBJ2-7,TGTGCCAGCAGCATATCACCGGGACAGGGAAACGAGCAGTACTTC,CASSISPGQGNEQYF